The 5 T cell receptor beta chains below were found in one sample sequenced in a study of blood T cell repertoires in COVID-19 (TCRdb year 2020). Libraries were made using the immunoSEQ multiplex PCR assay. TCRdb retrieved this table from immuneACCESS and kept in-frame rearrangements only. Not all clones are present; in checked studies, unresolved V genes account for under half, and no reason is known for the remainder. A total of roughly 230,000 clones appear in this sample, 87% of them only once. The ten largest clones capture about 7% of the sample. Sequencing input: PBMCs or T cells enriched from blood (not recorded which). These receptors originate from a man aged 25-45 years in a cohort exposed to, infected with or recovered from COVID-19 (not recorded which).

The rearrangement joins TRBV28 to TRBJ1-6; TRBD1 agrees at 7 bases. The V gene's germline CDR1 is MDHEN and CDR2 SYDVKM. The length of the CDR3 is 17 residues. With V trimmed by 3 bases and J by 13 bases, 18 bases remained unmatched. CDR3 amino acids: CASSLCWSSGGPYPLHF. Here the CDR3 DNA reads TGTGCCAGCAGTTTGTGCTGGTCGTCAGGGGGTCCCTACCCCCTCCACTTT.

This clone was recorded only once. The V and J genes are TRBV19 and TRBJ1-1; possible D gene TRBD1, 6 bases. V lost 5 bases and J lost 2, with 12 bases in between. The germline V gene has CDR1 LNHDA and CDR2 SQIVND (reference sequence). This CDR3 comprises 14 residues. CDR3 sequence (DNA): TGTGCCAGTAGTCTACAGGGACAAAACACTGAAGCTTTCTTT. As protein: CASSLQGQNTEAFF.

The CDR3 nucleotides are TGTGCCAGCAGTTACTCGCAGGGTAGAGCCGGGGAGCTGTTTTTT. Protein product: CASSYSQGRAGELFF. J is TRBJ2-2 and V is TRBV6-5, with D possibly TRBD1 on 5 matching bases. Germline V gene data show CDR1 as MNHEY and CDR2 as SVGAGI. Trimming cost V 0 bases and J 6 bases, with 11 bases left between them. This CDR3 has 15 residues.

In DNA, the CDR3 is TGCGCCAGCAGCTTGGACGGACAGGGACTTTCTGGAAACACCATATATTTT. Its protein product is CASSLDGQGLSGNTIYF. This chain connects TRBV5-1 to TRBJ1-3, with TRBD1 matching 8 bases. Germline V gene data show CDR1 as SGHRS and CDR2 as YFSETQ. The J segment lost 1 base and the V segment lost 0 bases, leaving 6 bases of the junction unmatched. The CDR3 is 17 residues long.

The genes are TRBV9 and TRBJ2-3; the match to TRBD2 covers 10 bases. The CDR3 loop spans 18 amino acids. From germline, CDR1 is SGDLS and CDR2 YYNGEE. Trimming cost V 0 bases and J 5 bases; bases outside gene matches: 12. The CDR3 is CASSVESRLAGVEDTQYF. The CDR3 bases are TGTGCCAGCAGCGTAGAAAGTCGTCTAGCGGGAGTGGAAGATACGCAGTATTTT.